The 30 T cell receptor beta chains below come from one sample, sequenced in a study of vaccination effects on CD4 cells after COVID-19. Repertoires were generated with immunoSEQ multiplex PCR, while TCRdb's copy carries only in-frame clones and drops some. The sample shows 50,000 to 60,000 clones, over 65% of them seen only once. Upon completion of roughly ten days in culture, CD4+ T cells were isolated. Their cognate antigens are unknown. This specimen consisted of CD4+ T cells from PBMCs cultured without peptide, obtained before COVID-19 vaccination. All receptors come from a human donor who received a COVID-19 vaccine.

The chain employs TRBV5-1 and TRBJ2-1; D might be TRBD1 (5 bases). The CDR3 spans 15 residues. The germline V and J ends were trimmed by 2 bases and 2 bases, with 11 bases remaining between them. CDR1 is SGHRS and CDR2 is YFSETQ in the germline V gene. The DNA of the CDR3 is TGCGCCAGCAGCTTCCAGGGTGAGGCCTACAATGAGCAGTTCTTC. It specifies CASSFQGEAYNEQFF.

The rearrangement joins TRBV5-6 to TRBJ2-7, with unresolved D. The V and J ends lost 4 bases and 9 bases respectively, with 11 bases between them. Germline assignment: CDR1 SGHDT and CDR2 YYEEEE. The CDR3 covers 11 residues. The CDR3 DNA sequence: TGTGCCAGCAGCGCTAATATTACGCAGTACGTC. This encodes CASSANITQYV.

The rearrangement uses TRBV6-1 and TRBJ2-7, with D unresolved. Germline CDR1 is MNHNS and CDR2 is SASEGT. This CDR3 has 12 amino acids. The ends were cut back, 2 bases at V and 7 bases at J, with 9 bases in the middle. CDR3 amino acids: CASSEQYREQYV. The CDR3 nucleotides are TGTGCCAGCAGTGAACAATATAGAGAGCAGTACGTC.

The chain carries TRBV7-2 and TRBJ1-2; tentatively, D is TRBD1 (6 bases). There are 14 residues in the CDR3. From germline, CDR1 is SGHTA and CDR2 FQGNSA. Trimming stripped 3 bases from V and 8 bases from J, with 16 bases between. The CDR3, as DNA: TGTGCCAGCAGCTTTTCTACAGGGATCAAGGGCTACACCTTC. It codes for CASSFSTGIKGYTF.

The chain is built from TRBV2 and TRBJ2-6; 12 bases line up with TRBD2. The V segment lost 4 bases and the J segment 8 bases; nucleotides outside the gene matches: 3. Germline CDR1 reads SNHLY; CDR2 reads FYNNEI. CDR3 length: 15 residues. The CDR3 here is CASSGRTSGTNVLTF. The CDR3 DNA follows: TGTGCCAGCAGTGGACGGACTAGCGGGACCAACGTCCTGACTTTC.

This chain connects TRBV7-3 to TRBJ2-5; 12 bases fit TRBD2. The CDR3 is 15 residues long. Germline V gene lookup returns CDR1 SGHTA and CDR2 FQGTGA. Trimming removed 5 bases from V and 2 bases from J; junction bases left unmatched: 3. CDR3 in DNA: TGTGCCAGCAGCCGTGGACTAGCGGGGCAAGAGACCCAGTACTTC. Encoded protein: CASSRGLAGQETQYF. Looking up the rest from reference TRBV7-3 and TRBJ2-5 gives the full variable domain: GAGVSQTPSNKVTEKGKYVELRCDPISGHTALYWYRQSLGQGPEFLIYFQGTGAADDSGLPNDRFFAVRPEGSVSTLKIQRTERGDSAVYLCASSRGLAGQETQYFGPGTRLLVL.

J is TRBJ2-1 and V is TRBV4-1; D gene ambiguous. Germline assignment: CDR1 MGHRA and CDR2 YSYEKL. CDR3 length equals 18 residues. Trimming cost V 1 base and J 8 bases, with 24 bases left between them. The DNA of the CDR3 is TGCGCCAGCAGCCAAGGAGTCCTCGCTAACTCCTTTGGCGATGAGCAGTTCTTC. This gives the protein CASSQGVLANSFGDEQFF.

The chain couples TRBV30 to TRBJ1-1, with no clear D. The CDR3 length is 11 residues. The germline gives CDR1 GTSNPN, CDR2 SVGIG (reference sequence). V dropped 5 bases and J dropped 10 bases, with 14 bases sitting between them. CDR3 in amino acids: CAWSTSAAAFF. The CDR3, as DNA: TGTGCCTGGTCAACCTCGGCGGCAGCTTTCTTT. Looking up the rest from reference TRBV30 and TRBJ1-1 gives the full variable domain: SQTIHQWPATLVQPVGSPLSLECTVEGTSNPNLYWYRQAAGRGLQLLFYSVGIGQISSEVPQNLSASRPQDRQFILSSKKLLLSDSGFYLCAWSTSAAAFFGQGTRLTVV.

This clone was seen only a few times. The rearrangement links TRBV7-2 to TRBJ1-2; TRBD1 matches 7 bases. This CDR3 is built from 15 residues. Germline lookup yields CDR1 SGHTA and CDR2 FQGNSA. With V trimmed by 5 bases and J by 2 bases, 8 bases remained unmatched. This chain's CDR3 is CASSPQRDRNYGYTF. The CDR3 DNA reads TGTGCCAGCAGCCCACAGAGGGACAGAAACTATGGCTACACCTTC.

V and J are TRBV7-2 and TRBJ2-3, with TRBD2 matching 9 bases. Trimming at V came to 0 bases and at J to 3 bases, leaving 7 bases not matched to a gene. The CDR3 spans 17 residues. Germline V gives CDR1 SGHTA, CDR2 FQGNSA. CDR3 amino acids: CASSLARGGAGTDTQYF. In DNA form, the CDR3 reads TGTGCCAGCAGCTTAGCGCGGGGGGGGGCCGGGACAGATACGCAGTATTTT.

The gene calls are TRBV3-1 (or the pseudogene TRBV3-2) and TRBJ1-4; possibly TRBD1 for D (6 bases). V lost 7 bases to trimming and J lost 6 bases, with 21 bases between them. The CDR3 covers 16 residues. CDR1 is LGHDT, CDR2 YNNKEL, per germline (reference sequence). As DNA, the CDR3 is TGTGCCAGCACCCTCCGGGGACACCCGGAAGATGAAAAACTGTTTTTT. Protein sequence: CASTLRGHPEDEKLFF.

The CDR3 loop reads CASSFGQGEETQYF. CDR3 DNA: TGTGCCAGCAGCTTCGGACAGGGAGAGGAGACCCAGTACTTC. This rearrangement joins TRBV7-3 to TRBJ2-5; 8 positions match TRBD1. V shed 3 bases, J shed 5 bases, and the junction held 5 bases outside the gene matches. The CDR3 consists of 14 residues. Germline V CDR1 and CDR2: SGHTA, FQGTGA.

CDR3 nucleotides: TGTGCCAGCAGTGTTAGTCAGGGCGGTAACTATGGCTACACCTTC. This encodes CASSVSQGGNYGYTF. The chain carries TRBV2 and TRBJ1-2, with D tentatively TRBD1 (5 bases). V lost 4 bases, J lost 1 base, and 13 bases lay in between. The CDR3 totals 15 residues. Germline-derived CDR1 and CDR2 are SNHLY and FYNNEI.

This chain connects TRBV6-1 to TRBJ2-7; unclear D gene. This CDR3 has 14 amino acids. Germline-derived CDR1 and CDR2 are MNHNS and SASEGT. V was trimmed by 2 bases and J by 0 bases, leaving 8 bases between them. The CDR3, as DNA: TGTGCCAGCAGTGAAATGGTCAGCTCCTACGAGCAGTACGTC. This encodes CASSEMVSSYEQYV.

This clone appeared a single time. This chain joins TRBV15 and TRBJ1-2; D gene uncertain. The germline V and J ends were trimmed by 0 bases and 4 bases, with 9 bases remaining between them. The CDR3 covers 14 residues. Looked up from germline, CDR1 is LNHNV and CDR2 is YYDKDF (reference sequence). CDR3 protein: CATSRDQPTYGYTF. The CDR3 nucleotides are TGTGCCACCAGCAGAGATCAACCGACCTATGGCTACACCTTC.

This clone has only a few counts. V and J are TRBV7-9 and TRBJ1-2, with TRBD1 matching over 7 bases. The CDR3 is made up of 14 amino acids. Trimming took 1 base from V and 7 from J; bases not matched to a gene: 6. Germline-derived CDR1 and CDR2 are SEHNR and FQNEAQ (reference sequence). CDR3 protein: CASSLETGVGGYTF. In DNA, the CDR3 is TGTGCCAGCAGCTTAGAAACAGGGGTTGGTGGCTACACCTTC.

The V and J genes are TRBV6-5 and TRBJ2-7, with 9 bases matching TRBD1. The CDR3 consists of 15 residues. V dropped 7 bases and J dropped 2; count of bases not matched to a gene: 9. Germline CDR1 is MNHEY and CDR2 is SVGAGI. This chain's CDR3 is CASTASGQGAYEQYV. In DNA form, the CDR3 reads TGTGCCAGCACAGCTTCGGGACAGGGAGCCTACGAGCAGTACGTC.

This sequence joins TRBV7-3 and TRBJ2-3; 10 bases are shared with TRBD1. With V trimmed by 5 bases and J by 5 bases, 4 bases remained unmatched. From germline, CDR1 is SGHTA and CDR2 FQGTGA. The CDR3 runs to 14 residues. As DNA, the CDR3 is TGTGCCAGCAGCCTGACAGGGGGCGGAGATACGCAGTATTTT. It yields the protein CASSLTGGGDTQYF.

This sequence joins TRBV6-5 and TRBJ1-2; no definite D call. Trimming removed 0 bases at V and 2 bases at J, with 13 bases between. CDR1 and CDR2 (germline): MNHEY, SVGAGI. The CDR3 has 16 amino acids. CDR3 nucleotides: TGTGCCAGCAGTTACTCAGCCTTCTCGGTGAACTATGGCTACACCTTC. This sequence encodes CASSYSAFSVNYGYTF.

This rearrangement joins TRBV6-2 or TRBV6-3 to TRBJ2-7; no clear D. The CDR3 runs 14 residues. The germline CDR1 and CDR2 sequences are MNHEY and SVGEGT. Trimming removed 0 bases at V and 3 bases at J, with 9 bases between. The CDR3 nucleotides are TGTGCCAGCAGTTACTCGAGCAGTTACTACGAGCAGTACGTC. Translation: CASSYSSSYYEQYV.

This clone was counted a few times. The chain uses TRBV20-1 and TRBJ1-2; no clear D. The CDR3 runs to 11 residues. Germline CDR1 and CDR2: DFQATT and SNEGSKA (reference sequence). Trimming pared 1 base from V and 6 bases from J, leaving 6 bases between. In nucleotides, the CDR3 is TGCAGTGCTAGAGGCCGCGATGGCTACACCTTC. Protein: CSARGRDGYTF.

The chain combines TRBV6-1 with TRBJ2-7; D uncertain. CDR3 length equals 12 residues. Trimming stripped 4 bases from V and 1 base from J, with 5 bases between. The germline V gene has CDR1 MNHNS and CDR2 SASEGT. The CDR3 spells CASSAGSYEQYV. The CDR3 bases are TGTGCCAGCAGTGCTGGATCCTACGAGCAGTACGTC.

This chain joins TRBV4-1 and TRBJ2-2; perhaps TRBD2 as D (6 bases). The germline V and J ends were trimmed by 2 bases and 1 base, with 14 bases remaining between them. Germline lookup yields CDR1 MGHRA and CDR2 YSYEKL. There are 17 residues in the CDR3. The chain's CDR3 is CASSQRSWRGNTGELFF. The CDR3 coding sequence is TGCGCCAGCAGCCAACGAAGCTGGAGGGGGAACACCGGGGAGCTGTTTTTT.

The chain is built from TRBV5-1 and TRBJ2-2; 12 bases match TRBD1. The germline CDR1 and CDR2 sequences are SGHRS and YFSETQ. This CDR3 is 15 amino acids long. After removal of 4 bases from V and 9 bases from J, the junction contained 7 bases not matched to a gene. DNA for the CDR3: TGCGCCAGCAGCGGCGGGACAGGGGGCAGCTGGGAGCTGTTTTTT. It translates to CASSGGTGGSWELFF.

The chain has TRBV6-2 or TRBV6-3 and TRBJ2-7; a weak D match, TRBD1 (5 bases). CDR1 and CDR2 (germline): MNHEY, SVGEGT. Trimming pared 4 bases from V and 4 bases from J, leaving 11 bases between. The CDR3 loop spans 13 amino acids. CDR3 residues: CASSSQGQYEQYV. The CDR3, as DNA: TGTGCCAGCAGTTCTCAGGGTCAGTACGAGCAGTACGTC.

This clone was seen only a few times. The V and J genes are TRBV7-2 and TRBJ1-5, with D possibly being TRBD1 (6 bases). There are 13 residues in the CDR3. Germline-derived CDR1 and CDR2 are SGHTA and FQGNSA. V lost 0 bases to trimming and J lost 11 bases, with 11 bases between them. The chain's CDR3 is CASSLAGGQAQHF. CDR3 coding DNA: TGTGCCAGCAGCTTAGCGGGGGGGCAGGCCCAGCATTTT. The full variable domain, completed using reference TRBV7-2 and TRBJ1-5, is GAGVSQSPSNKVTEKGKDVELRCDPISGHTALYWYRQSLGQGLEFLIYFQGNSAPDKSGLPSDRFSAERTGGSVSTLTIQRTQQEDSAVYLCASSLAGGQAQHFGDGTRLSIL.

Here the CDR3 reads CASRRGQANSDTQYF. For the CDR3, the DNA is TGCGCCAGCAGAAGGGGTCAGGCCAACTCAGATACGCAGTATTTT. This sequence joins TRBV5-1 and TRBJ2-3, with D possibly being TRBD1 (5 bases). The CDR3 consists of 15 residues. Germline CDR1 reads SGHRS; CDR2 reads YFSETQ. V lost 5 bases to trimming and J lost 4 bases, with 17 bases between them.

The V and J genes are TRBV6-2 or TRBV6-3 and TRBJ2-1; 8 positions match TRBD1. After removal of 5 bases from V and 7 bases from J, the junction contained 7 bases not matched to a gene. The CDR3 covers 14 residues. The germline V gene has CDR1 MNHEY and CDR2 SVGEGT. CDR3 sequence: CASSTKQGVNEQFF. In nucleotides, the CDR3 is TGTGCCAGCAGTACAAAACAGGGGGTGAATGAGCAGTTCTTC.

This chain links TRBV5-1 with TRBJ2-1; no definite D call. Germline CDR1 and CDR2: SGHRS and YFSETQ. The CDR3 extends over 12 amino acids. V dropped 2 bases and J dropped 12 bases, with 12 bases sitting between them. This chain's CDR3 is CASSFNSEAQFF. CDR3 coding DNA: TGCGCCAGCAGCTTCAACAGCGAGGCGCAGTTCTTC.

The chain's CDR3 is CASIPDVSGANVLTF. CDR3 DNA sequence: TGCGCCAGCATCCCGGACGTCTCTGGGGCCAACGTCCTGACTTTC. This chain joins TRBV5-1 and TRBJ2-6; D remains ambiguous. Trimming removed 6 bases at V and 0 bases at J, with 10 bases between. Germline V gene data show CDR1 as SGHRS and CDR2 as YFSETQ. The CDR3 spans 15 residues.